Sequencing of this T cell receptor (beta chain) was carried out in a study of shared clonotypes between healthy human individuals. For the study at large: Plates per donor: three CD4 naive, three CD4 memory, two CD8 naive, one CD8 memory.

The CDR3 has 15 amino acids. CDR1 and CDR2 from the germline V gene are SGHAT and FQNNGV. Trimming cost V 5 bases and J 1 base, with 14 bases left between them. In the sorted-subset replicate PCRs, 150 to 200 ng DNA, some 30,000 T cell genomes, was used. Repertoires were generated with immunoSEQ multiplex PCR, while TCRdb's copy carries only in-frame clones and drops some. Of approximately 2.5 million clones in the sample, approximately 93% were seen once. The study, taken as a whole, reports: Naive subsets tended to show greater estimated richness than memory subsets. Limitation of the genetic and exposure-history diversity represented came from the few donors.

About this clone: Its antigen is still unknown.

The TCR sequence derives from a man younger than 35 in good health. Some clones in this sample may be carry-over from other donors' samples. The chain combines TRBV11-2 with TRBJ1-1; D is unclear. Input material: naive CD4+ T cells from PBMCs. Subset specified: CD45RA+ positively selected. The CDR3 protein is CASSARPDSNTEAFF. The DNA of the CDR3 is TGTGCCAGCAGCGCCCGCCCGGATTCGAACACTGAAGCTTTCTTT.